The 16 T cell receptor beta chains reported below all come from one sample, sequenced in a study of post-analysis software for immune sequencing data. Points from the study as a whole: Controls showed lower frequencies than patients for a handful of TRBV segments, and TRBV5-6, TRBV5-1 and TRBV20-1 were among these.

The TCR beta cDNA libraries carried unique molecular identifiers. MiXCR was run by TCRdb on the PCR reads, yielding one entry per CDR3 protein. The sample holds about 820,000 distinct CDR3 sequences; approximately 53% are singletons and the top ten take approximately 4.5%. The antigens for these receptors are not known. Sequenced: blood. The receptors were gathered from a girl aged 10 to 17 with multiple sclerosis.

For the CDR3, the DNA is TGCAGTGCTGGCCGGGCTCAAGAGACCCAGTACTTC. Its translation is CSAGRAQETQYF. V gene TRBV20-1 combines with J gene TRBJ2-5; D is undetermined. The CDR3 spans 12 residues. V was pared by 5 bases and J by 2 bases, with 9 bases between. Per the germline V gene, CDR1 is DFQATT and CDR2 is SNEGSKA (reference sequence).

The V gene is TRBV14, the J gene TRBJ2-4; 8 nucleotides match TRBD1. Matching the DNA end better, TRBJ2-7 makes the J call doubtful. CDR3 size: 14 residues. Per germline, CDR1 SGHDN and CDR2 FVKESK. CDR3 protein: CASSHWDRIYEQYF. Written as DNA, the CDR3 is TGTGCCAGCAGCCACTGGGACAGGATCTACGAGCAGTACTTC.

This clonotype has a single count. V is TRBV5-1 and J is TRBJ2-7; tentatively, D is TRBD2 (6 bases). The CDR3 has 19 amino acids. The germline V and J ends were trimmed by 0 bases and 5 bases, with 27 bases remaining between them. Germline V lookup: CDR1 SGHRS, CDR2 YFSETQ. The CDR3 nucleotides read TGCGCCAGCAGCTTGGGGTACCCTCGGGGGACCGCCGGACGACACGAGCAGTACTTC. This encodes CASSLGYPRGTAGRHEQYF.

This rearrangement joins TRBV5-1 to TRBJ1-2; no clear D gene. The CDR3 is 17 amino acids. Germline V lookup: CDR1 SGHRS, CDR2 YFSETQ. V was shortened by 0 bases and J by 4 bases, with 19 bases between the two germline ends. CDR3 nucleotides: TGCGCCAGCAGCTTGGAGGGCAGCTCCTCTTCCTCCTATGGCTACACCTTC. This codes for CASSLEGSSSSSYGYTF.

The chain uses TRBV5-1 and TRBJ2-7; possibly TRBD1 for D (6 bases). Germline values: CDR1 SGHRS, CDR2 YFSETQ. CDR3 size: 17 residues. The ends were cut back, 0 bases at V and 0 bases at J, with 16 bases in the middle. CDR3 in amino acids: CASSLASSTGNSYEQYF. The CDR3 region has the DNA TGCGCCAGCAGCTTGGCGTCCAGTACAGGGAACTCCTACGAGCAGTACTTC. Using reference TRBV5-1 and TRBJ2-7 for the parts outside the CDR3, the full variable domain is KAGVTQTPRYLIKTRGQQVTLSCSPISGHRSVSWYQQTPGQGLQFLFEYFSETQRNKGNFPGRFSGRQFSNSRSEMNVSTLELGDSALYLCASSLASSTGNSYEQYFGPGTRLTVT.

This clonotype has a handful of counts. The CDR3 reads CASSLRTNSGANVLTF. CDR3 DNA: TGTGCCAGCAGTTTAAGAACGAACTCTGGGGCCAACGTCCTGACTTTC. The rearrangement uses TRBV27 and TRBJ2-6; D unresolved. Trimming cost V 2 bases and J 0 bases, with 8 bases left between them. The CDR3 runs 16 residues. From germline, CDR1 is MNHEY and CDR2 SMNVEV (reference sequence).

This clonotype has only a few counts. The CDR3 protein is CAISGAPGDPQYF. The DNA of the CDR3 is TGTGCCATCAGTGGGGCCCCGGGGGACCCCCAGTACTTC. The chain uses TRBV10-3 and TRBJ2-5, with D maybe TRBD2 (6 bases). The V end was cut by 4 bases, the J end by 9 bases, with 15 bases between. Germline loops: CDR1 ENHRY, CDR2 SYGVKD. The CDR3 is 13 amino acids.

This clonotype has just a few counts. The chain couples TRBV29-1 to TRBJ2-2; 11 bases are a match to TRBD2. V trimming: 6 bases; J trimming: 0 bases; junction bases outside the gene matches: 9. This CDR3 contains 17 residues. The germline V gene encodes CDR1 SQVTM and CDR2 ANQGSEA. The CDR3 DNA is TGCAGCGTGGCCCTAGCGGGGGGAAGCGCGAACACCGGGGAGCTGTTTTTT. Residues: CSVALAGGSANTGELFF.

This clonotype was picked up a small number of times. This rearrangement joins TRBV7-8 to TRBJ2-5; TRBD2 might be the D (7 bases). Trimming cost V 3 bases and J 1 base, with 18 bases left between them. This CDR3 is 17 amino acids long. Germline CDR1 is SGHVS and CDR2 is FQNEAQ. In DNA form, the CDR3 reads TGTGCCAGCAGCTTCTCCCCAGAGGGGGGGATCCAAGAGACCCAGTACTTC. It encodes CASSFSPEGGIQETQYF.

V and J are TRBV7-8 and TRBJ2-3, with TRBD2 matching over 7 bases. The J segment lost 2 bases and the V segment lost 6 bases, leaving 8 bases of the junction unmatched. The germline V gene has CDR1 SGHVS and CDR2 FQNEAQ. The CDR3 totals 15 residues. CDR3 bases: TGTGCCAGCAGTTCCGAGCGGGACCACACAGATACGCAGTATTTT. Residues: CASSSERDHTDTQYF.

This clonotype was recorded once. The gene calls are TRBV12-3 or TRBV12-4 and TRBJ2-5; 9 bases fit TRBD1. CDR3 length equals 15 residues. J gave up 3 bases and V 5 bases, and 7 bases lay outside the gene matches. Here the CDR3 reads CASSLYRDREETQYF. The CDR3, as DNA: TGTGCCAGCAGTCTATACCGGGACAGGGAAGAGACCCAGTACTTC.

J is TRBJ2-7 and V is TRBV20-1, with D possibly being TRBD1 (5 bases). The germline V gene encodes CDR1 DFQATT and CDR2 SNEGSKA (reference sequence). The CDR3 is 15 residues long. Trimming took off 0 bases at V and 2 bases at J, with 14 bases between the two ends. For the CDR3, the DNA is TGCAGTGCTAGAGATTCGAGGCGACAGACCTACGAGCAGTACTTC. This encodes CSARDSRRQTYEQYF.

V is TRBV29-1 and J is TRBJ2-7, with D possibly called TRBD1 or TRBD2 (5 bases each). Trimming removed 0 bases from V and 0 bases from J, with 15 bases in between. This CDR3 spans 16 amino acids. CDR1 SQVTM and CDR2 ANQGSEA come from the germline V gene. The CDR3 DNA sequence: TGCAGCGTTGAAGATCACGGGGCCGCCTCCTCCTACGAGCAGTACTTC. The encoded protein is CSVEDHGAASSYEQYF.

CDR3 loop: CASKVVRGGTQETQYF. The DNA for the CDR3 is TGTGCCAGCAAGGTGGTGAGGGGGGGGACTCAAGAGACCCAGTACTTC. The genes are TRBV2 and TRBJ2-5, with TRBD2 as a possible D gene (7 bases). This CDR3 comprises 16 residues. The germline V gene encodes CDR1 SNHLY and CDR2 FYNNEI. Trimming took off 7 bases at V and 2 bases at J, with 20 bases between the two ends.

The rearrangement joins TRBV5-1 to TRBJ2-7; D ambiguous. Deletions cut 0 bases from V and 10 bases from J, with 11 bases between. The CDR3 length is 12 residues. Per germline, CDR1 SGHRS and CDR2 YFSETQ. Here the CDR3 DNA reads TGCGCCAGCAGCTTGGTTAAGACCGAACAGTACTTC. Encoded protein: CASSLVKTEQYF.

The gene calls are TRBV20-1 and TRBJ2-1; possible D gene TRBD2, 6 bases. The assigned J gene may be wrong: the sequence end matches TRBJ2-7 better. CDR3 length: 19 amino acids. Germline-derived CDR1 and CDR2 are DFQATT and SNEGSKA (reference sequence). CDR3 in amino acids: CSARDPKTLAGTSYNEQYF. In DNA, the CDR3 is TGCAGTGCTAGAGATCCGAAAACGTTGGCGGGGACCTCCTACAATGAGCAGTACTTC.